This T cell receptor beta chain was identified during a study of HIV-infected patients and healthy controls. Follow-up blood was drawn about 14 weeks, roughly three months, after antiretroviral therapy began. Whole blood was used without fractionation, so all unsorted peripheral T cells were included. Trimming removed 6 bases at V and 0 bases at J, with 8 bases between. This CDR3 spans 13 amino acids. Germline V gene data show CDR1 as SGHAT and CDR2 as FQNNGV. cDNA was made from approximately 0.55 ug RNA using alpha and beta constant primers. Using multiplexing indices, alpha and beta chain libraries were generated apart by chain-specific third strand synthesis. TCRdb ran MiXCR on the 5' RACE reads and lists one entry per CDR3 protein. The data contain approximately 8,600 distinct CDR3 sequences, around 9.3% of them singletons.

The sequence derives from an adult with HIV infection. The source was blood, collected during antiretroviral therapy. This chain links TRBV11-2 with TRBJ1-1; D unresolved. The CDR3 region is CASRPLLNTEAFF. In nucleotides, the CDR3 is TGTGCCAGCAGACCGTTACTGAACACTGAAGCTTTCTTT.